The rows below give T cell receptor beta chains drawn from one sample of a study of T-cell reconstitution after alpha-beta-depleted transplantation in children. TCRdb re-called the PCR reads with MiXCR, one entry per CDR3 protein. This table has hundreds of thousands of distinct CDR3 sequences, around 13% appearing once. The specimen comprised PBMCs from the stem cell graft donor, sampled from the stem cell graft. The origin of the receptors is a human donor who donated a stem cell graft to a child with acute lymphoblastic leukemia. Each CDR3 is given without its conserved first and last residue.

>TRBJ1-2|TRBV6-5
ASSYSPEGTNYGYT
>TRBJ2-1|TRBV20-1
SAREPAKGSYNEQF
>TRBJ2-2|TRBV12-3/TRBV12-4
ASSLNSGRAGELF
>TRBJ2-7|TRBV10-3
AIGDSAYEQY
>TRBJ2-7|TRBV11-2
ASSPAGGAVYEQY
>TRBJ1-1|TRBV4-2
ASSQDPANTEAF
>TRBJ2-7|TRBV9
ASNPGGGVGEQY
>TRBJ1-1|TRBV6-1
ASRPGQALRTEAF
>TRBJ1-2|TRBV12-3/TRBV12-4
ASSLNRGYGYT
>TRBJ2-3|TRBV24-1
ATSVMGARSTDTQY
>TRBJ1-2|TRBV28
ASRTAIMNRGYGYT
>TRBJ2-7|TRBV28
ASTKRSGRISYEQY
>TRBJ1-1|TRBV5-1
ASSGGQLNTEAF
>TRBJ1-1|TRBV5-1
ASSSGQTNEAF
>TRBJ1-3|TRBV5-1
ASSVPVGSGNTIY
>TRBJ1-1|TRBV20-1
SARDGRSQSEAF
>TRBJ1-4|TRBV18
ASSDSATNEKLF
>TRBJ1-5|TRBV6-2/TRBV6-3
ASIDVGGQPQH
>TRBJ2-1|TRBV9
ASSRVEGRNEQF
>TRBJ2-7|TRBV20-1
SAETEQGRVHYEQY
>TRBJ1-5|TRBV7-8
ASSLDRGPQH
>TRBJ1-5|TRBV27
ASGTGQPQH
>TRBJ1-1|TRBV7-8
ASSLRGRTEAF
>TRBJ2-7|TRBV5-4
ASSLPGMDPSSYEQY
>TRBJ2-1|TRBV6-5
ASSSSIKVASYNEQF
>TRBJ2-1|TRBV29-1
SAALAGGRSYNEQF
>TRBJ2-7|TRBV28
ASSLAQGPGQY
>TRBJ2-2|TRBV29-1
SVETGVGTGELF
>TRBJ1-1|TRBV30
AWSLGQINTEAF